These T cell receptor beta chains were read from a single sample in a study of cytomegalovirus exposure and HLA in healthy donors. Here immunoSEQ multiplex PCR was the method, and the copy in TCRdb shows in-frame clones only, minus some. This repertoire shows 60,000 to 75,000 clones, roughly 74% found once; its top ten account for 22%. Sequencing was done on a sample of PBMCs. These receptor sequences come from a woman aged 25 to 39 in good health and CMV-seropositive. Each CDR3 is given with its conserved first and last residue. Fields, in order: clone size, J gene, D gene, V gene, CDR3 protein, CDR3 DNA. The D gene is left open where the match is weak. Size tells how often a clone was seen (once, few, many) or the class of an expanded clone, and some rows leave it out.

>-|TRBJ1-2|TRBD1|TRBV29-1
CSVPGQGASYTF
TGCAGCGTCCCAGGACAGGGGGCTAGCTACACCTTC
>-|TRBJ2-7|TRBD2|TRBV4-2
CASSRGGQLAGGYEQYF
TGTGCCAGCAGCCGGGGGGGGCAACTAGCGGGAGGCTACGAGCAGTACTTC
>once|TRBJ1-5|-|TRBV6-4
CASSERATHQPQHF
TGTGCCAGCAGTGAGAGGGCAACGCATCAGCCCCAGCATTTT
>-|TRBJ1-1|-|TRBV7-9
CASSLGGTFTEAFF
TGTGCCAGCAGCTTAGGAGGGACTTTTACTGAAGCTTTCTTT
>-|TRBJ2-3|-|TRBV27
CASRFSGYGTDTQYF
TGTGCCAGCAGATTCAGCGGGTATGGTACAGATACGCAGTATTTT
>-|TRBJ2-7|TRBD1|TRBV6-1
CASRNRDRGQYEQYF
TGTGCCAGCAGGAACCGGGACAGGGGGCAGTACGAGCAGTACTTC
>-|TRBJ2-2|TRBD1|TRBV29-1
CSVGTGANTGELFF
TGCAGCGTTGGGACAGGGGCGAACACCGGGGAGCTGTTTTTT
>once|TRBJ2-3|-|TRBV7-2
CASSPRQTDTQYF
TGTGCCAGCAGCCCAAGACAGACAGATACGCAGTATTTT
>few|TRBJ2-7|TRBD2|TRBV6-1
CASRFTSGLFEQYF
TGTGCCAGCAGGTTTACTAGCGGGCTTTTCGAGCAGTACTTC
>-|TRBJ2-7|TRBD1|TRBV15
CATSRAGTGAYEQYF
TGTGCCACCAGCAGAGCCGGGACAGGGGCCTACGAGCAGTACTTC
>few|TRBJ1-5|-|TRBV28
CASKTEYSNQPQHF
TGTGCCAGCAAGACGGAGTATAGCAATCAGCCCCAGCATTTT
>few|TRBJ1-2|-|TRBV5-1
CASSLGALQGAGYGYTF
TGCGCCAGCAGCTTGGGAGCGTTACAGGGAGCAGGCTATGGCTACACCTTC
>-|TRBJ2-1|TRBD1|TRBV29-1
CSVLRQGEQFF
TGCAGCGTCCTACGACAGGGAGAGCAGTTCTTC
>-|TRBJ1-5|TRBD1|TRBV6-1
CASSHDRGRNQPQHF
TGTGCCAGCAGCCACGACAGGGGGCGAAATCAGCCCCAGCATTTT
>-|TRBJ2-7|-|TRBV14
CASSQVQGNEQYF
TGTGCCAGCAGCCAAGTACAGGGCAACGAGCAGTACTTC
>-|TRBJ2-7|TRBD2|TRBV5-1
CASSLATSGRGYEQYF
TGCGCCAGCAGCTTGGCCACTAGCGGGAGGGGCTACGAGCAGTACTTC
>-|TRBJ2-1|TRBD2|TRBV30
CAWSTPRLAMRNEQFF
TGTGCCTGGAGTACTCCCCGACTAGCTATGAGGAATGAGCAGTTCTTC
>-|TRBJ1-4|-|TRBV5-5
CASSLDPPEEKLFF
TGTGCCAGCAGCTTGGACCCGCCCGAGGAAAAACTGTTTTTT
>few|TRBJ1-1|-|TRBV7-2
CASSLLGVQEAFF
TGTGCCAGCAGCTTATTAGGGGTTCAGGAAGCTTTCTTT